Below are 28 T cell receptor beta chains sequenced from a single sample in a study of blood T cell repertoires in COVID-19. Profiling relied on immunoSEQ multiplex PCR, and the TCRdb table lists in-frame clones only, not all of them. The data hold around 240,000 clones, with 65% to 90% observed a single time. Sequencing was performed on peripheral blood. These receptors were taken from a woman between 35 and 50 years old who had recovered from COVID-19.

The CDR3 loop is CASSPGWDSRNTEAFF. The CDR3 DNA follows: TGTGCCAGCAGCCCTGGATGGGACAGTAGAAACACTGAAGCTTTCTTT. The rearrangement links TRBV7-9 to TRBJ1-1; TRBD1 aligns across 7 bases. Germline-derived CDR1 and CDR2 are SEHNR and FQNEAQ (reference sequence). The CDR3 covers 16 residues. Trimming at V came to 5 bases and at J to 2 bases, leaving 11 bases not matched to a gene. Full variable domain (remainder filled in from reference TRBV7-9 and TRBJ1-1): DTGVSQNPRHKITKRGQNVTFRCDPISEHNRLYWYRQTLGQGPEFLTYFQNEAQLEKSRLLSDRFSAERPKGSFSTLEIQRTEQGDSAMYLCASSPGWDSRNTEAFFGQGTRLTVV.

This clone was seen more than once but under ten times. The chain employs TRBV5-4 and TRBJ1-1, with unresolved D. Per germline, CDR1 SGHNT and CDR2 YYREEE (reference sequence). This CDR3 contains 13 residues. V lost 2 bases to trimming and J lost 4 bases, with 9 bases between them. CDR3 DNA: TGTGCCAGCAGCTTTGGAGTGGGCACTGAAGCTTTCTTT. Translation: CASSFGVGTEAFF.

This sequence joins TRBV7-2 and TRBJ2-7; TRBD2 agrees at 10 bases. Looked up from germline, CDR1 is SGHTA and CDR2 is FQGNSA. The CDR3 has 14 amino acids. J lost 2 bases, V lost 7 bases, and 5 bases had no gene match. CDR3 DNA sequence: TGTGCCAGCAAAAGCGGGGGGGGAGCCTACGAGCAGTACTTC. Translating gives CASKSGGGAYEQYF.

V usage is TRBV6-4 and J usage is TRBJ2-7, with 9 bases matching TRBD2. V shed 0 bases and J 1 base; nucleotides not matched to a gene: 4. This CDR3 is built from 16 residues. The germline gives CDR1 MRHNA, CDR2 SNTAGT. The CDR3 protein is CASSDSASGESYEQYF. The CDR3 DNA reads as TGTGCCAGCAGTGACTCGGCTAGCGGGGAGTCCTACGAGCAGTACTTC.

V gene TRBV7-2 combines with J gene TRBJ2-1; D might be TRBD1 (6 bases). Germline CDR1 and CDR2: SGHTA and FQGNSA. Trimming pared 3 bases from V and 10 bases from J, leaving 13 bases between. The CDR3 contains 13 residues. The CDR3 sequence: CASSFSDRREQFF. CDR3 nucleotides: TGTGCCAGCAGCTTTTCGGACAGAAGGGAGCAGTTCTTC.

This clone occurred many times. The chain uses TRBV4-1 and TRBJ2-3; 7 nucleotides align to TRBD1. Germline CDR1 reads MGHRA; CDR2 reads YSYEKL. This CDR3 is built from 14 residues. The trim removed 6 bases at V and 0 bases at J, leaving 3 bases unmatched. The CDR3 reads CASSQDRSTDTQYF. In DNA, the CDR3 is TGCGCCAGCAGTCAGGACAGGAGCACAGATACGCAGTATTTT.

Regarding this clone: A read error may account for a junction end that differs from germline. The chain has TRBV3-1 (or the pseudogene TRBV3-2) and TRBJ1-1; 8 bases agree with TRBD1. This CDR3 has 14 residues. Germline V gene sequence: CDR1 LGHDT, CDR2 YNNKEL (reference sequence). As DNA, the CDR3 is TGTGCCGGCAGCATAACAGGGGGTCCAACTGAAGCTTTCTTT. Translated: CAGSITGGPTEAFF.

This clone was detected only a few times. V and J are TRBV6-2 or TRBV6-3 and TRBJ1-1; TRBD1 is a possible D gene (6 bases). The CDR3 has 12 amino acids. The V end lost 6 bases, the J end lost 4 bases, and 9 bases lay between the germline ends. Germline-derived CDR1 and CDR2 are MNHEY and SVGEGT. The CDR3 region is CASSGQSTEAFF. The CDR3 DNA reads TGTGCCAGCAGCGGACAGTCCACTGAAGCTTTCTTT.

V and J are TRBV6-5 and TRBJ1-4; D is possibly TRBD1 (5 bases). The CDR3 has 14 amino acids. In germline, CDR1 is MNHEY, CDR2 SVGAGI. Trimming removed 6 bases from V and 0 bases from J, with 8 bases in between. The CDR3 region has the DNA TGTGCCAGCAGAAAAGGGGCAACTAATGAAAAACTGTTTTTT. Translation gives CASRKGATNEKLFF.

V usage is TRBV2 and J usage is TRBJ2-7; the match to TRBD1 covers 8 bases. This CDR3 spans 16 amino acids. J lost 3 bases, V lost 2 bases, and 9 bases had no gene match. Per germline, CDR1 SNHLY and CDR2 FYNNEI. The CDR3 spells CASSENLGGTGYEQYF. The CDR3 DNA reads TGTGCCAGCAGTGAAAATTTAGGTGGGACAGGCTACGAGCAGTACTTC.

This chain connects TRBV6-5 to TRBJ1-5, with 7 bases fitting TRBD1. Germline assignment: CDR1 MNHEY and CDR2 SVGAGI. Losses at the gene ends were 6 bases for V and 5 bases for J; bases not matched to a gene: 7. The CDR3 consists of 14 residues. CDR3 amino acids: CASRLQGFDQPQHF. CDR3 DNA: TGTGCCAGCAGACTACAGGGGTTTGATCAGCCCCAGCATTTT.

Only one count was recorded for this clone. This chain connects TRBV10-3 to TRBJ1-1; no clear D. V lost 2 bases and J 1 base, leaving 5 bases between the germline ends. Germline V gene data show CDR1 as ENHRY and CDR2 as SYGVKD. The CDR3 has 13 residues. The CDR3 loop is CAISEDTNTEAFF. CDR3 bases: TGTGCCATCAGTGAGGACACGAACACTGAAGCTTTCTTT.

For the CDR3, the DNA is TGTGCCAGCAGCTACGATGGTCGGTCCAAAAACATTCAGTACTTC. Translating it yields CASSYDGRSKNIQYF. This chain connects TRBV5-6 to TRBJ2-4; D uncertain. This CDR3 spans 15 amino acids. V lost 3 bases and J 2 bases, leaving 12 bases between the germline ends. Germline V lookup: CDR1 SGHDT, CDR2 YYEEEE.

This clone was detected only a few times. This chain links TRBV7-2 with TRBJ2-7; weak D call: TRBD1 (5 bases). Germline lookup yields CDR1 SGHTA and CDR2 FQGNSA. V shed 5 bases and J shed 4 bases, with 15 bases lying between them. The CDR3 totals 14 residues. The CDR3 coding sequence is TGTGCCAGCAGCGCGACTCCAGGGCAGTACGAGCAGTACTTC. Translating gives CASSATPGQYEQYF.

The chain is built from TRBV6-5 and TRBJ2-3; 10 bases match TRBD2. This CDR3 region has 16 residues. V lost 2 bases to trimming and J lost 4 bases; unmatched junction nucleotides: 6. Germline V CDR1 and CDR2: MNHEY, SVGAGI. The CDR3 spells CASSYQSGGAPDTQYF. The CDR3 nucleotides are TGTGCCAGCAGTTACCAGAGCGGGGGGGCCCCAGATACGCAGTATTTT.

The chain joins TRBV5-1 to TRBJ2-5; 8 bases fit TRBD2. Germline-derived CDR1 and CDR2 are SGHRS and YFSETQ. The CDR3 is 15 residues long. V lost 3 bases to trimming and J lost 2 bases; unmatched junction nucleotides: 6. The CDR3 loop is CASSWERGTQETQYF. The DNA of the CDR3 is TGCGCCAGCAGCTGGGAGCGGGGGACACAAGAGACCCAGTACTTC.

As to this clone: The sample carries other DNA sequences with the same CDR3. The CDR3 nucleotides read TGTGCCAGCAGCCCGACAGGGGTCCAAGAGACCCAGTACTTC. Its translation: CASSPTGVQETQYF. The chain uses TRBV6-5 and TRBJ2-5; 8 bases fit TRBD1. CDR1 is MNHEY and CDR2 is SVGAGI in the germline V gene. The CDR3 covers 14 residues. With 6 bases clipped from V and 1 base from J, the junction kept 4 bases outside the gene matches.

By sample share, this clone is medium-sized. This rearrangement joins TRBV6-6 to TRBJ1-5; D not certain. From germline, CDR1 is MNHNY and CDR2 SVGAGI (reference sequence). Trimming stripped 7 bases from V and 7 bases from J, with 11 bases between. The CDR3 spans 12 residues. The CDR3 region has the DNA TGTGCCAGCAAAGGTCGGCGGCAGCCCCAGCATTTT. Amino acid sequence: CASKGRRQPQHF.

The rearrangement joins TRBV10-3 to TRBJ2-3; TRBD1 might be the D (8 bases). The CDR3 extends over 14 amino acids. V lost 7 bases to trimming and J lost 6 bases, with 17 bases between them. Germline values: CDR1 ENHRY, CDR2 SYGVKD. The CDR3 sequence: CAIKLQGGGDTQYF. CDR3 in DNA: TGTGCCATCAAACTACAGGGGGGAGGGGATACGCAGTATTTT.

V and J are TRBV4-3 and TRBJ2-1; TRBD2 aligns across 12 bases. Germline values: CDR1 LGHNA, CDR2 YSLEER. Trimming at V came to 5 bases and at J to 9 bases, leaving 8 bases not matched to a gene. The CDR3 is made up of 15 amino acids. Here the CDR3 reads CASSGTSGYRGEQFF. In nucleotides, the CDR3 is TGCGCCAGCAGCGGGACTAGCGGGTACCGCGGTGAGCAGTTCTTC.

This clone showed up just once. The chain couples TRBV7-2 to TRBJ2-2; tentatively, D is TRBD1 (6 bases). Germline V lookup: CDR1 SGHTA, CDR2 FQGNSA. The CDR3 length is 16 residues. V was cut by 5 bases and J by 6 bases, with 19 bases left in between. The CDR3 nucleotides are TGTGCCAGCAGCCAAGGTGGGGGCCTGGTAGCCGGGGAGCTGTTTTTT. Translating gives CASSQGGGLVAGELFF.

This clone was recorded only once. The gene calls are TRBV10-3 and TRBJ1-2; a weak D match, TRBD1 (6 bases). The length of the CDR3 is 17 residues. CDR1 and CDR2 from the germline V gene are ENHRY and SYGVKD. V was clipped by 0 bases and J by 0 bases, with 14 bases between them. The CDR3 here is CAISESIGRGSNYGYTF. CDR3 DNA: TGTGCCATCAGTGAGTCGATAGGCAGGGGATCTAACTATGGCTACACCTTC.

This chain links TRBV27 with TRBJ1-4, with a possible D match to TRBD1 (5 bases). V lost 2 bases and J lost 4, with 14 bases in between. The CDR3 spans 16 residues. Per germline, CDR1 MNHEY and CDR2 SMNVEV (reference sequence). As DNA, the CDR3 is TGTGCCAGCAGTTTACAAGGCGGGACCGATAATGAAAAACTGTTTTTT. It yields the protein CASSLQGGTDNEKLFF.

The CDR3 nucleotides read TGTGCCAGCAGTGGCCATACATCTAGCGGGGGAGAGACCCAGTACTTC. As protein: CASSGHTSSGGETQYF. The chain carries TRBV7-2 and TRBJ2-5; 10 bases map to TRBD2. CDR3 length: 16 amino acids. V gave up 6 bases and J gave up 4 bases; unmatched junction bases: 11. Germline CDR1 reads SGHTA; CDR2 reads FQGNSA.

This chain links TRBV6-5 with TRBJ1-1; possible D gene TRBD1, 5 bases. The CDR3 sequence is 13 residues long. Germline V gene lookup returns CDR1 MNHEY and CDR2 SVGAGI. V was cut by 7 bases and J by 0 bases, with 9 bases left in between. Here the CDR3 DNA reads TGTGCCAGCAAGCACAGGTTGAACACTGAAGCTTTCTTT. Translated: CASKHRLNTEAFF.

This chain joins TRBV6-2 or TRBV6-3 and TRBJ2-7; 8 nucleotides align to TRBD1. The CDR3 covers 15 residues. V shed 2 bases, J shed 5 bases, and the junction held 8 bases outside the gene matches. In germline, CDR1 is MNHEY, CDR2 SVGEGT. CDR3 amino acids: CASSYNPGGYNEQYF. In DNA, the CDR3 is TGTGCCAGCAGTTACAACCCAGGGGGCTACAACGAGCAGTACTTC.

The chain couples TRBV2 to TRBJ1-4; 7 bases match TRBD1. The V gene's germline CDR1 is SNHLY and CDR2 FYNNEI. This CDR3 is built from 16 residues. The J segment lost 5 bases and the V segment lost 4 bases, leaving 10 bases of the junction unmatched. CDR3 sequence reads: CASSGNRQGGNEKLFF. CDR3 sequence (DNA): TGTGCCAGCAGTGGAAACAGACAGGGTGGGAATGAAAAACTGTTTTTT.

V gene TRBV7-2 combines with J gene TRBJ2-3, with 11 bases matching TRBD2. The length of the CDR3 is 16 residues. Trimming cost V 2 bases and J 6 bases; bases outside gene matches: 7. The germline V gene has CDR1 SGHTA and CDR2 FQGNSA. In DNA, the CDR3 is TGTGCCAGCAGCTTATCCCTAGCGGGGGGTGGGGATACGCAGTATTTT. Amino acids: CASSLSLAGGGDTQYF.